Sequencing of this T cell receptor beta chain was carried out in a study of blood T cells in healthy people across ages. With respect to this clonotype: Its target is not known.

Each donor had 7.5 to 10 milliliters of peripheral blood drawn. Each sample gave at least 6.5 million isolated PBMCs. The germline CDR1 and CDR2 sequences are MNHEY and SVGEGT. With 7 bases clipped from V and 2 bases from J, the junction kept 22 bases outside the gene matches. The CDR3 runs to 20 residues. Study conclusions and caveats: Relative to aged donors, long-lived donors carried more naive CD4+ cells and displayed higher diversity. Roughly linear age-related decline in beta diversity appeared, significant by age roughly 40.

Primers used in a second PCR of about 7 to 12 cycles were a sample-barcoded 5' primer and a J-beta primer mix. TCRdb independently ran MiXCR on the 5' RACE reads; one entry per CDR3 protein. Of hundreds of thousands of distinct CDR3 sequences in the sample, around 45% were seen once. This TCR was sampled from a man aged 55-75 years in good health. The sample taken for sequencing was blood. The chain recombines TRBV6-2 or TRBV6-3 with TRBJ1-5, with 8 bases matching TRBD1. This CDR3 is CASKGGDFRQGRSGNQPQHF. CDR3 DNA sequence: TGTGCCAGCAAGGGGGGAGATTTTCGACAGGGGAGGTCCGGCAATCAGCCCCAGCATTTT.